This TCR beta chain originates from a study of shared clonotypes between healthy human individuals. Looking at the study overall: Ranging from 18 to 49 in age, donors were two women and three men. For every donor, three CD4 naive, three CD4 memory, two CD8 naive and one CD8 memory plates were used. Points from the study as a whole: The study found about 5% of naive CD4 clonotypes shared across a handful of donors. Having only a few donors restricted how much genetic and exposure-history diversity was captured.

CDR3 length equals 14 residues. V lost 11 bases, J lost 1 base, and 17 bases lay in between. Germline V gene lookup returns CDR1 WSHSY and CDR2 SAAADI. Measured with immunoSEQ multiplex PCR; TCRdb has only the in-frame clones, and not every one. The data contain roughly 1 million clones, around 74% of them singletons. In its sample, this clone was seen once. Antigen: not known. The chain couples TRBV10-2 to TRBJ1-1; D gene uncertain. This TCR was sampled from a man between 18 and 29 years old in good health. The sample was memory CD4+ T cells sorted from blood. Regarding subset: CD45RA-negative fraction. The CDR3 sequence: CAGSLGPSNTEAFF. CDR3 in DNA: TGCGCCGGCTCTCTGGGTCCGTCGAACACTGAAGCTTTCTTT.